This T cell receptor beta chain was recorded in a study of blood T cell repertoires in COVID-19. V was shortened by 4 bases and J by 2 bases, with 21 bases between the two germline ends. The CDR3 is made up of 17 amino acids. Germline CDR1 is SEHNR and CDR2 is FQNEAQ (reference sequence). The method was immunoSEQ multiplex PCR; TCRdb's version includes in-frame clones alone and lacks a portion of them. In the table there are 150,000 to 200,000 clones, around 92% of which are singletons. The sequence was collected from a man aged 25 to 40 with COVID-19, enrolled during active disease. V is TRBV7-9 and J is TRBJ2-7; D might be TRBD2 (6 bases). What was sequenced was peripheral blood. Here the CDR3 DNA reads TGTGCCAGCAGCTCCCAAGCAGGCAGGGAGGTACCCTACGAGCAGTACTTC. It specifies CASSSQAGREVPYEQYF.